The entry below gives a single TCR beta chain sequence along with its context. The data belong to a study of blood T cell repertoires in COVID-19. The wider study: Italy, Spain and the United States were the sources of the convalescent and acute COVID-19 samples. The analysed material was cDNA or gDNA that came from T cells, B-cell-depleted T cells, or PBMCs.

Enrolled through a virtual design, the participants were between roughly 18 and 100 years of age and came from about two dozen US areas. Clinical history as reported by participants underpinned cohort assignment. The V gene end was trimmed by 0 bases and the J gene end by 4 bases; junction bases not matched to a gene: 6. The CDR3 runs to 15 residues. Germline V gene sequence: CDR1 SGHRS, CDR2 YFSETQ. Here immunoSEQ multiplex PCR was the method, and the copy in TCRdb shows in-frame clones only, minus some. The sample contains approximately 440,000 clones, 90% of which appear only once. Input material: PBMCs or T cells enriched from blood (not recorded which). The TCR sequence derives from a man aged 18 to 29 who had recovered from COVID-19. The chain has TRBV5-1 and TRBJ2-5; TRBD2 agrees at 7 bases. Written as DNA, the CDR3 is TGCGCCAGCAGCTTGGTCCCGGGGGGAGGAGAGACCCAGTACTTC. It is translated as CASSLVPGGGETQYF.